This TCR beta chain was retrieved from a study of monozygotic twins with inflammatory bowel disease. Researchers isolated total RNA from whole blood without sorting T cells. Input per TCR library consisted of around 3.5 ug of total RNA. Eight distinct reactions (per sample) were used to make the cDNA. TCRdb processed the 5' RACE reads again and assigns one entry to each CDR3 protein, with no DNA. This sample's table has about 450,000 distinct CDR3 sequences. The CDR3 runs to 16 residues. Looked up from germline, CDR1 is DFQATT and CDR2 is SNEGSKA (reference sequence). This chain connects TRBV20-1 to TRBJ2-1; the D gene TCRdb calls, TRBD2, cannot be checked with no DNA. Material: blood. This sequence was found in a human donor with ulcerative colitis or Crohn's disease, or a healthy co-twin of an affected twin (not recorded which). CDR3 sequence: CSAGPSSGKQYNEQFF.